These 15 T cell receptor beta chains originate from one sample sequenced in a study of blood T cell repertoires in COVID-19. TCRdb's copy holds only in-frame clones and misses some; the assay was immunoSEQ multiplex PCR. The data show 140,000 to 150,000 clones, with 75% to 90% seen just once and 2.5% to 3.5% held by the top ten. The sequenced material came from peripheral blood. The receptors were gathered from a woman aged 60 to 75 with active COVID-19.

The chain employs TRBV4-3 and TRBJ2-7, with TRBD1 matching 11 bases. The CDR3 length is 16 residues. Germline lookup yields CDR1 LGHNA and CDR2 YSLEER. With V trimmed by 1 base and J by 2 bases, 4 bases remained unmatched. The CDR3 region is CASSQAGTGGAYEQYF. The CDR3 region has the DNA TGCGCCAGCAGCCAAGCTGGGACAGGGGGTGCCTACGAGCAGTACTTC.

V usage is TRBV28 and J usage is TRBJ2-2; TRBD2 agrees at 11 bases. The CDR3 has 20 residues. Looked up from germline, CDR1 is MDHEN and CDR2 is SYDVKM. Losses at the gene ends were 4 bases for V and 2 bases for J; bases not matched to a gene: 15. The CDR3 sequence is CASSSLTRTSGHSNTGELFF. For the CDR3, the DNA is TGTGCCAGCAGTTCCCTTACTAGGACTAGCGGGCATTCTAACACCGGGGAGCTGTTTTTT. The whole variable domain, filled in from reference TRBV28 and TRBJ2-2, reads DVKVTQSSRYLVKRTGEKVFLECVQDMDHENMFWYRQDPGLGLRLIYFSYDVKMKEKGDIPEGYSVSREKKERFSLILESASTNQTSMYLCASSSLTRTSGHSNTGELFFGEGSRLTVL.

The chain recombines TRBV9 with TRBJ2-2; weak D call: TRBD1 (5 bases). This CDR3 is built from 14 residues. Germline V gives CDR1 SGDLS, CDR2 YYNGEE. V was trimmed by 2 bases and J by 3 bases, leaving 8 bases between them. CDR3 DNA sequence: TGTGCCAGCAGCGTGATAGGGGACACCGGGGAGCTGTTTTTT. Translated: CASSVIGDTGELFF.

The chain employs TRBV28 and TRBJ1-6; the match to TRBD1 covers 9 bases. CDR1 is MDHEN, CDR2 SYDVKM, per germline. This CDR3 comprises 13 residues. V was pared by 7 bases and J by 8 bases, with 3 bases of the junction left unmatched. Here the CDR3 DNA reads TGTGCCAGCACCGACAGGGGGGATTCACCCCTCCACTTT. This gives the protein CASTDRGDSPLHF.

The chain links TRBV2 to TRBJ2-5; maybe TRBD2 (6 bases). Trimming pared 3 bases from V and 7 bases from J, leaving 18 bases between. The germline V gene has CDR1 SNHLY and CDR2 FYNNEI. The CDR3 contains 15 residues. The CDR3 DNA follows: TGTGCCAGCAGTGAGGAGGGACCTCCGGCAGGGACCCAGTACTTC. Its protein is CASSEEGPPAGTQYF.

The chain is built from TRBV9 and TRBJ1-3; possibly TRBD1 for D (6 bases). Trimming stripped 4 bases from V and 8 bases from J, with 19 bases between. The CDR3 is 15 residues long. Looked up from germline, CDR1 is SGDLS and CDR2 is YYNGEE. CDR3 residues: CASSFSGLQGDTIYF. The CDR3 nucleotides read TGTGCCAGCAGCTTCTCGGGACTACAGGGAGACACCATATATTTT.

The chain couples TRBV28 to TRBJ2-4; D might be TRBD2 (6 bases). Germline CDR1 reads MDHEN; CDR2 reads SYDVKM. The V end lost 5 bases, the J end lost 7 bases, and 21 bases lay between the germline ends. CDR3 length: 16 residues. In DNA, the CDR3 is TGTGCCAGCAGTCCACCTGGGGATCACCGGGGGAACATTCAGTACTTC. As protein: CASSPPGDHRGNIQYF.

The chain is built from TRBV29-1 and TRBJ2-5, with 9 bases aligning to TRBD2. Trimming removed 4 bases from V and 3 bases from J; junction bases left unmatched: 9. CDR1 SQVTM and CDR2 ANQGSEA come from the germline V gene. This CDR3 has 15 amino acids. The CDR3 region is CSVVPILAGEETQYF. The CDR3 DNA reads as TGCAGCGTTGTCCCAATACTAGCGGGCGAAGAGACCCAGTACTTC.

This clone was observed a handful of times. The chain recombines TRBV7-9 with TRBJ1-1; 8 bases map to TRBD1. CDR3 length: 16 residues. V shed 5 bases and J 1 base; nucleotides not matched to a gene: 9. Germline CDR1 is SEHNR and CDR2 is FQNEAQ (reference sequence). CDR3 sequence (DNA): TGTGCCAGCAGCACGAGCTTCGGGACAGGGAACACTGAAGCTTTCTTT. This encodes CASSTSFGTGNTEAFF.

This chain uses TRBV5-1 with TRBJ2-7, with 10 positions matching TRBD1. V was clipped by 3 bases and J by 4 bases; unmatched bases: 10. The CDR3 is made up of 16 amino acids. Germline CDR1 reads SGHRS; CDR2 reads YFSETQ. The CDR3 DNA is TGCGCCAGCAGCTCCACTTCCGGGACAGGGGTATACGAGCAGTACTTC. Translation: CASSSTSGTGVYEQYF.

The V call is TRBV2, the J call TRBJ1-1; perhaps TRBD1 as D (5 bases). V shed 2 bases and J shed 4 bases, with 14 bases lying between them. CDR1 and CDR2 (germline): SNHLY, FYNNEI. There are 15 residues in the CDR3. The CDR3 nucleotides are TGTGCCAGCAGTGAAAGGGTTGGGCAGGGCACTGAAGCTTTCTTT. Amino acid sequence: CASSERVGQGTEAFF.

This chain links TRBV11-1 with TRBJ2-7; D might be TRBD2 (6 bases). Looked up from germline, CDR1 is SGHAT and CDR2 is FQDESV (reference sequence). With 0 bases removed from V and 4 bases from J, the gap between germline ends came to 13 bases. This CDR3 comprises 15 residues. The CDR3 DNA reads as TGTGCCAGCAGCTTAGCACCGGACTATCAATACGAGCAGTACTTC. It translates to CASSLAPDYQYEQYF.

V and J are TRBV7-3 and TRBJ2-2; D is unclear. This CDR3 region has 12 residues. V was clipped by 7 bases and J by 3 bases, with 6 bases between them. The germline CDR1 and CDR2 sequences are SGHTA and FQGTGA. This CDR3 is CASTSYTGELFF. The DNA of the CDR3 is TGTGCCAGCACCTCCTACACCGGGGAGCTGTTTTTT.

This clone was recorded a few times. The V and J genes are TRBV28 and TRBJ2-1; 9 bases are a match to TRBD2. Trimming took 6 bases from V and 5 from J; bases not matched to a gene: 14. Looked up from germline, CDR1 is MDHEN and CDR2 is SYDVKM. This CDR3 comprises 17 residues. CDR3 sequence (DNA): TGTGCCAGCAGCCCTCAACCGGGACTAGCTTCCCACAATGAGCAGTTCTTC. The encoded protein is CASSPQPGLASHNEQFF.

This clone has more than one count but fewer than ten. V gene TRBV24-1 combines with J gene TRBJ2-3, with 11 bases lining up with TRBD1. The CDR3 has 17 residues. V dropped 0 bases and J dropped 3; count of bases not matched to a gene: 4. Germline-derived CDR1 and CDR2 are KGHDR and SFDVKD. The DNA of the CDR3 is TGTGCCACCAGTGATTTGCGGGGGACAGGGGGGACAGATACGCAGTATTTT. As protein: CATSDLRGTGGTDTQYF.